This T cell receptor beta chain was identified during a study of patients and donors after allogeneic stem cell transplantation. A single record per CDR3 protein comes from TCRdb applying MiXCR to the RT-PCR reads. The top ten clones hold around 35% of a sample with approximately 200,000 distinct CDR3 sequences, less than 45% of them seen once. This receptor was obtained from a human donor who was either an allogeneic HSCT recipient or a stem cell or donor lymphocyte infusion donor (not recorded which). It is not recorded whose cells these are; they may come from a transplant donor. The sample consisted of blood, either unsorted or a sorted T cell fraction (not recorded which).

The CDR3 spells CASSQELAASYEQYF. Written as DNA, the CDR3 is TGCGCCAGCAGCCAAGAACTAGCCGCATCCTACGAGCAGTACTTC. The chain carries TRBV4-3 and TRBJ2-7; a possible D gene is TRBD2 (6 bases). Deletions cut 0 bases from V and 1 base from J, with 10 bases between. The CDR3 loop spans 15 amino acids. The germline CDR1 and CDR2 sequences are LGHNA and YSLEER.